The 17 T cell receptor beta chains presented below share a single source sample, sequenced in a study of OX40 agonist ivuxolimab in advanced cancers. Libraries were prepared through the immunoSEQ multiplex PCR assay. TCRdb provides this immuneACCESS table in a form limited to in-frame rearrangements. Some clones are lacking; in checked studies, under half of them reflect an unresolved V gene, and why the rest are absent is not known. The sample yields about 40,000 clones; about 85% were counted once. Around 17% of the sample rests with the top ten. Material: CD4+ or CD8+ T cells sorted from blood, obtained in a trial of the OX40 agonist ivuxolimab. These receptors came from an adult with an advanced solid tumor such as melanoma, head and neck, liver or kidney cancer.

The V gene is TRBV19, the J gene TRBJ2-5; tentative D call: TRBD2 (6 bases). V gave up 4 bases and J gave up 7 bases, with 28 bases separating them. CDR1 LNHDA and CDR2 SQIVND come from the germline V gene (reference sequence). This CDR3 has 18 amino acids. Here the CDR3 DNA reads TGTGCCAGTAGTACCGGACCTACTAGCTCAGACTACAAGTTGACCCAGTACTTC. Encoded protein: CASSTGPTSSDYKLTQYF.

This clone was recorded once. V is TRBV27 and J is TRBJ2-2; D is undetermined. Germline CDR1 MNHEY, CDR2 SMNVEV (reference sequence). The CDR3 runs to 16 residues. Trimming removed 0 bases from V and 0 bases from J, with 8 bases in between. The CDR3 DNA reads TGTGCCAGCAGTTTATCTTTCCGGGCGAACACCGGGGAGCTGTTTTTT. It is translated as CASSLSFRANTGELFF.

This chain joins TRBV4-3 and TRBJ1-5; 9 bases line up with TRBD1. Germline loops: CDR1 LGHNA, CDR2 YSLEER. There are 18 residues in the CDR3. Trimming at V came to 0 bases and at J to 6 bases, leaving 12 bases not matched to a gene. Here the CDR3 reads CASSQEWEADRGRQPQHF. The CDR3 bases are TGCGCCAGCAGCCAAGAGTGGGAGGCGGACAGGGGACGTCAGCCCCAGCATTTT.

The chain joins TRBV4-3 to TRBJ2-2, with TRBD1 matching 9 bases. After removal of 0 bases from V and 4 bases from J, the junction contained 9 bases not matched to a gene. The germline V gene encodes CDR1 LGHNA and CDR2 YSLEER. This CDR3 contains 18 residues. CDR3 coding DNA: TGCGCCAGCAGCCAAGATTATGTAGGACAGGGGATCACCGGGGAGCTGTTTTTT. Protein sequence: CASSQDYVGQGITGELFF.

This chain connects TRBV11-3 to TRBJ2-5; no definite D call. V was trimmed by 5 bases and J by 1 base, leaving 8 bases between them. CDR3 size: 13 residues. Per germline, CDR1 SGHNT and CDR2 YENEEA. CDR3 DNA: TGTGCCAGCAGCCTATGGACCCAAGAGACCCAGTACTTC. Encoded protein: CASSLWTQETQYF.

The gene calls are TRBV6-5 and TRBJ1-1, with D maybe TRBD1 (5 bases). The V end lost 6 bases, the J end lost 6 bases, and 14 bases lay between the germline ends. The CDR3 covers 13 residues. The germline V gene has CDR1 MNHEY and CDR2 SVGAGI. In DNA form, the CDR3 reads TGTGCCAGCAGAGCAGGGCGGAGGGCTGAAGCTTTCTTT. Translating it yields CASRAGRRAEAFF.

This chain uses TRBV19 with TRBJ2-7; TRBD2 matches at 7 bases. The CDR3 sequence is 16 residues long. The germline V gene encodes CDR1 LNHDA and CDR2 SQIVND (reference sequence). The V gene end was trimmed by 5 bases and the J gene end by 0 bases; junction bases not matched to a gene: 10. The CDR3 coding sequence is TGTGCCAGTAGTTTTACGAGCGGGACCCCCTCCTACGAGCAGTACTTC. Amino acids: CASSFTSGTPSYEQYF.

This clone showed up just a few times. The genes are TRBV9 and TRBJ2-7, with unresolved D. Trimming removed 3 bases at V and 6 bases at J, with 7 bases between. Per the germline V gene, CDR1 is SGDLS and CDR2 is YYNGEE. CDR3 length: 11 residues. The DNA for the CDR3 is TGTGCCAGCAGCGACGGCCCCGAGCAGTACTTC. Translation: CASSDGPEQYF.

This clone has a handful of counts. This sequence joins TRBV6-5 and TRBJ1-6, with a tentative D call TRBD1 (6 bases). Looked up from germline, CDR1 is MNHEY and CDR2 is SVGAGI. CDR3 length: 15 amino acids. V was shortened by 2 bases and J by 9 bases, with 14 bases between the two germline ends. The CDR3 sequence: CASSYTQGGGSPLHF. The CDR3 region has the DNA TGTGCCAGCAGTTACACACAGGGCGGTGGTTCACCCCTCCACTTT.

The genes are TRBV30 and TRBJ1-2; D gene ambiguous. V shed 0 bases and J shed 0 bases, with 11 bases lying between them. Germline CDR1 reads GTSNPN; CDR2 reads SVGIG (reference sequence). The CDR3 consists of 15 residues. The CDR3, as DNA: TGTGCCTGGAGTGTAACCCGTTACTCTAACTATGGCTACACCTTC. Amino acid sequence: CAWSVTRYSNYGYTF.

CDR3 sequence (DNA): TGTGCCAGCTCACCGGGGACAGTCTCCTACAATGAGCAGTTCTTC. Protein sequence: CASSPGTVSYNEQFF. V gene TRBV18 combines with J gene TRBJ2-1; the match to TRBD1 covers 7 bases. J gave up 0 bases and V 3 bases, and 2 bases lay outside the gene matches. The CDR3 loop spans 15 amino acids. Germline values: CDR1 KGHSH, CDR2 LQKENI. Looking up the rest from reference TRBV18 and TRBJ2-1 gives the full variable domain: NAGVMQNPRHLVRRRGQEARLRCSPMKGHSHVYWYRQLPEEGLKFMVYLQKENIIDESGMPKERFSAEFPKEGPSILRIQQVVRGDSAAYFCASSPGTVSYNEQFFGPGTRLTVL.

This clone was counted once. J is TRBJ2-7 and V is TRBV6-5; D remains ambiguous. Germline V gene sequence: CDR1 MNHEY, CDR2 SVGAGI. Trimming left V 3 bases short and J 7 bases short, with 19 bases between. This CDR3 contains 15 residues. The CDR3 loop is CASSYSPQASREQYF. Here the CDR3 DNA reads TGTGCCAGCAGTTATTCCCCACAAGCTTCGAGGGAGCAGTACTTC.

V gene TRBV14 combines with J gene TRBJ2-7, with TRBD2 matching 12 bases. Germline CDR1 is SGHDN and CDR2 is FVKESK. V shed 0 bases and J 7 bases; nucleotides not matched to a gene: 4. The CDR3 spans 15 residues. Here the CDR3 reads CASSQELAGGGEQYF. The CDR3 DNA reads as TGTGCCAGCAGCCAAGAGCTAGCGGGAGGGGGTGAGCAGTACTTC.

The chain is built from TRBV5-8 and TRBJ2-7, with unresolved D. V was pared by 0 bases and J by 2 bases, with 9 bases between. The CDR3 spans 14 residues. Germline V gene data show CDR1 as SGHTS and CDR2 as YDEGEE. CDR3 sequence (DNA): TGTGCCAGCAGCTTGGTGGGCCAAACCTACGAGCAGTACTTC. Its translation: CASSLVGQTYEQYF.

The rearrangement links TRBV9 to TRBJ1-2; 8 bases align to TRBD1. The CDR3 length is 14 residues. Per the germline V gene, CDR1 is SGDLS and CDR2 is YYNGEE. V was pared by 3 bases and J by 8 bases, with 9 bases of the junction left unmatched. The CDR3 nucleotides read TGTGCCAGCAGCGCCGGGACAGGAATGCTCGGCTACACCTTC. Protein: CASSAGTGMLGYTF.

This chain links TRBV28 with TRBJ1-6, with 7 bases aligning to TRBD1. Germline loops: CDR1 MDHEN, CDR2 SYDVKM. J was trimmed by 6 bases and V by 7 bases; bases with no gene match: 9. The CDR3 runs 15 residues. CDR3 protein: CASTPLTGPNSPLHF. As DNA, the CDR3 is TGTGCCAGCACTCCTCTGACAGGGCCTAATTCACCCCTCCACTTT.

The rearrangement joins TRBV4-3 to TRBJ2-3; D gene uncertain. From germline, CDR1 is LGHNA and CDR2 YSLEER. The CDR3 is 12 amino acids. The germline V and J ends were trimmed by 1 base and 6 bases, with 5 bases remaining between them. CDR3 sequence reads: CASSQAADTQYF. CDR3 DNA: TGCGCCAGCAGCCAAGCGGCGGATACGCAGTATTTT.